This T cell receptor (beta chain) was captured by sequencing in a study of blood T cells in healthy people across ages. Each sample yielded at least 6 million isolated PBMCs. Study results and caveats: There was a strong correlation between TCR beta diversity and naive T cell percentage. Diversity was higher, and naive CD4+ cells more numerous, in long-lived donors than in aged donors.

PCR was performed a second time for roughly 7 to 12 cycles using a sample-barcoded 5' primer and a J-beta primer mix. All cDNA molecules were each tagged by a template-switch adaptor with 12 random nucleotides. Via MiXCR, TCRdb re-called the 5' RACE reads, giving one row per CDR3 protein. The sample contains some 710,000 distinct CDR3 sequences, around a fifth of which appear only once. Comment on this clonotype: What it recognizes is unknown.

The CDR3 extends over 15 amino acids. Germline CDR1 is MGHDK and CDR2 is SYGVNS. The V gene lost 3 bases and the J gene lost 2 bases, with 14 bases spanning the gap. This TCR was recovered from a man in his 70s in good health. The chain links TRBV25-1 to TRBJ2-7; D is possibly TRBD1 (6 bases). The sample taken for sequencing was blood. The CDR3 protein is CASSDPRGSTYEQYF. In nucleotides, the CDR3 is TGTGCCAGCAGTGACCCCAGGGGTTCCACCTACGAGCAGTACTTC.